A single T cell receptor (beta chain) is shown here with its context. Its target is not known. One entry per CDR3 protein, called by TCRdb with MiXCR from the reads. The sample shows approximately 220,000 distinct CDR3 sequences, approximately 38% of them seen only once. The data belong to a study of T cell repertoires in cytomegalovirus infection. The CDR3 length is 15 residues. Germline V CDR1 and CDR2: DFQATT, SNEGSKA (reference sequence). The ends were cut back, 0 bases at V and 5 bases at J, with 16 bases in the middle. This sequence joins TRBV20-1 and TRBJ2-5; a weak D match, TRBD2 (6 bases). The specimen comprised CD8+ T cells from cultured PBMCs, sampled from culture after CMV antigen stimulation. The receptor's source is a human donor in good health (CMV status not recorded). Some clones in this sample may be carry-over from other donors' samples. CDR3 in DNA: TGCAGTGCTAGAGATCGGGAAGAAGGGAGGGAGACCCAGTACTTC. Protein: CSARDREEGRETQYF.